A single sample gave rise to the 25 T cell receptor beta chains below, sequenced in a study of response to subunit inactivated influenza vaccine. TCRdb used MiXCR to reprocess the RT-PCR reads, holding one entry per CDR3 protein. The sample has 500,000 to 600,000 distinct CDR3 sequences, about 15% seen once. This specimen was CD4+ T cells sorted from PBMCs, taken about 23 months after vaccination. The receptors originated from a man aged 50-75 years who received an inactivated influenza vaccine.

CDR3 bases: TGTGCCTGCACCAAGACACGGGGAGGAGAGACCCAGTACTTC. Its protein product is CACTKTRGGETQYF. The rearrangement joins TRBV12-3 or TRBV12-4 to TRBJ2-5; D is perhaps TRBD2 (6 bases). The CDR3 runs to 14 residues. The ends were cut back, 11 bases at V and 4 bases at J, with 20 bases in the middle.

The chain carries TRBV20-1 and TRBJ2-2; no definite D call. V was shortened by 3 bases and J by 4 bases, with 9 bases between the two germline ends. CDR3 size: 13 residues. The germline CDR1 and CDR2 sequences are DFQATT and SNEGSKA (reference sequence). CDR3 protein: CSARDIFTGELFF. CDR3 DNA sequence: TGCAGTGCTAGGGATATATTCACCGGGGAGCTGTTTTTT.

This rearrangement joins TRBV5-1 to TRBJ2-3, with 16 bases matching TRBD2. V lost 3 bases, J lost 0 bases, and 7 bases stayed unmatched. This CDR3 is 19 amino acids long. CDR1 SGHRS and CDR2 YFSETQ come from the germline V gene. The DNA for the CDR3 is TGCGCCAGCAGCTCACCCCCGGGACTAGCGGGGGGGAGCACAGATACGCAGTATTTT. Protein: CASSSPPGLAGGSTDTQYF.

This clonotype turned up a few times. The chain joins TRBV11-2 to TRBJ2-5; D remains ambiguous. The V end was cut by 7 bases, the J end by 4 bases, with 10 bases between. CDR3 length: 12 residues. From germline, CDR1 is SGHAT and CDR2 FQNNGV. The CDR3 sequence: CASTSRRETQYF. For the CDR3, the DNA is TGTGCCAGCACCAGTCGACGAGAGACCCAGTACTTC.

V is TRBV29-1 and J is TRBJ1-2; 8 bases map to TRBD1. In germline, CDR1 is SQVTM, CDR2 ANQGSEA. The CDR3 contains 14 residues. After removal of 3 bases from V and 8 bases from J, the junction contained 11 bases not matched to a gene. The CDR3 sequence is CSVEPRTGRFGYTF. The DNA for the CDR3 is TGCAGCGTTGAGCCTCGGACAGGGAGATTCGGCTACACCTTC.

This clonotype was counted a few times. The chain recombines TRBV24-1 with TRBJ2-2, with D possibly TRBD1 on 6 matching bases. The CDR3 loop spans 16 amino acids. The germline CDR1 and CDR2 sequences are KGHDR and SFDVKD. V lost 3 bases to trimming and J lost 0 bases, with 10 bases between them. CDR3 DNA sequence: TGTGCCACCAGTGATACAGGGATAGCGAACACCGGGGAGCTGTTTTTT. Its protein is CATSDTGIANTGELFF.

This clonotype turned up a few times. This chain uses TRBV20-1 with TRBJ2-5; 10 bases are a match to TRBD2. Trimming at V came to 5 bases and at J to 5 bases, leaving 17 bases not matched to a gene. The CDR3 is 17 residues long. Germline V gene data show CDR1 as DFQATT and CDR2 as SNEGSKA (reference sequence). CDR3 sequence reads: CSASGALAGGLKETQYF. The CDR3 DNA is TGCAGTGCTTCTGGGGCTTTAGCGGGGGGTTTGAAGGAGACCCAGTACTTC.

In DNA, the CDR3 is TGTGCCAGCAGCGTAGCTAGCGGCCAAGAGACCCAGTACTTC. Amino acid sequence: CASSVASGQETQYF. V gene TRBV9 combines with J gene TRBJ2-5; 7 positions agree with TRBD2. Germline V gives CDR1 SGDLS, CDR2 YYNGEE. The CDR3 sequence is 14 residues long. V lost 0 bases, J lost 1 base, and 0 bases stayed unmatched.

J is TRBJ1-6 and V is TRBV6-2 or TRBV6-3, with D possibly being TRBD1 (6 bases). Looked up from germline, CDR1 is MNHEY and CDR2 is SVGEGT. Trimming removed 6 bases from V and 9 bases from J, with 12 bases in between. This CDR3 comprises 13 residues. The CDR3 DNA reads TGTGCCAGCAGCCAGGACAGACTTTCACCCCTCCACTTT. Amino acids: CASSQDRLSPLHF.

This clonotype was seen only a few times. Written as DNA, the CDR3 is TGCGCCAGCAGCTCACAGGGCTGGGAGACCCAGTACTTC. Translating gives CASSSQGWETQYF. The chain joins TRBV5-1 to TRBJ2-5; tentative D call: TRBD1 (6 bases). There are 13 residues in the CDR3. The germline V gene has CDR1 SGHRS and CDR2 YFSETQ. Trimming pared 3 bases from V and 5 bases from J, leaving 11 bases between.

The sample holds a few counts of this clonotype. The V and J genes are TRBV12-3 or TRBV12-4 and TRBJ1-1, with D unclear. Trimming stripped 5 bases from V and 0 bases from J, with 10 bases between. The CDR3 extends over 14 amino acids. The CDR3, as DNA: TGTGCCAGCAGTGCCCGTTCAGTGAACACTGAAGCTTTCTTT. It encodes CASSARSVNTEAFF.

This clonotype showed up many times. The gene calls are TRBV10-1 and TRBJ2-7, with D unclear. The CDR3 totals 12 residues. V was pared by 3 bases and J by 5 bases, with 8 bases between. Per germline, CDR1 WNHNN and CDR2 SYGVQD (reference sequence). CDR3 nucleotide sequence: TGCGCCAGCAGTGAAGGTGGGAACGAGCAGTACTTC. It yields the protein CASSEGGNEQYF.

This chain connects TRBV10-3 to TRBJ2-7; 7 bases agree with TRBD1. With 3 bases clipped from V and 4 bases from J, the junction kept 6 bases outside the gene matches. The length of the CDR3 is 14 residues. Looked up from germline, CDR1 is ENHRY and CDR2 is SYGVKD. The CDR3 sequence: CAISDGTAGYEQYF. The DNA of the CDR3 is TGTGCCATCAGTGACGGGACAGCCGGATACGAGCAGTACTTC.

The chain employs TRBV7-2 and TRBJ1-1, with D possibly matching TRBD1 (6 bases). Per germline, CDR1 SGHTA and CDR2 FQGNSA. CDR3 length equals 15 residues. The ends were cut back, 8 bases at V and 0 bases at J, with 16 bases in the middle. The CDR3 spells CASCDPGTLNTEAFF. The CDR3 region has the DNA TGTGCCAGCTGCGATCCCGGGACATTGAACACTGAAGCTTTCTTT. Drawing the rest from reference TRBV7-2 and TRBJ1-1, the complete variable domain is GAGVSQSPSNKVTEKGKDVELRCDPISGHTALYWYRQSLGQGLEFLIYFQGNSAPDKSGLPSDRFSAERTGGSVSTLTIQRTQQEDSAVYLCASCDPGTLNTEAFFGQGTRLTVV.

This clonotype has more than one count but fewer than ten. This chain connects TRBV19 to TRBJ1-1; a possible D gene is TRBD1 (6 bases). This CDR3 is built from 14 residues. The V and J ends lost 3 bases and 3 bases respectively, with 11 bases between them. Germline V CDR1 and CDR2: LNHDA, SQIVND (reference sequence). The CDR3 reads CASSIGGQDTEAFF. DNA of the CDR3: TGTGCCAGTAGTATTGGGGGGCAGGACACTGAAGCTTTCTTT.

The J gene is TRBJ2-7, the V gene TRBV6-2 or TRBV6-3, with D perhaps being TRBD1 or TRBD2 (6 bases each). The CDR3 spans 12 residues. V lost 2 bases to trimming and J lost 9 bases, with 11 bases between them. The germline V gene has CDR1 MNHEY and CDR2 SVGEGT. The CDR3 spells CASSYVGGVQYF. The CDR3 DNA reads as TGTGCCAGCAGTTACGTGGGGGGCGTGCAGTACTTC.

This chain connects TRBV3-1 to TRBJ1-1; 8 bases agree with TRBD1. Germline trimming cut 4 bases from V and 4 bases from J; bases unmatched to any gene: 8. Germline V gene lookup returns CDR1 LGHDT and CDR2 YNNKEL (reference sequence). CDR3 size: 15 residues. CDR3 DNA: TGTGCCAGCAGCCCAAAACAGGGGGAGGGCACTGAAGCTTTCTTT. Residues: CASSPKQGEGTEAFF.

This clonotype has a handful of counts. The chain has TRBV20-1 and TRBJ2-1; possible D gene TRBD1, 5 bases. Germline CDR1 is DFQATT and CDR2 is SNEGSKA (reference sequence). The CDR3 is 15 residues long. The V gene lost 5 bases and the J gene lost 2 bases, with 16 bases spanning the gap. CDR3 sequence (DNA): TGCAGTGCTTCTTCGACGGACAAGCCCTACAATGAGCAGTTCTTC. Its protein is CSASSTDKPYNEQFF.

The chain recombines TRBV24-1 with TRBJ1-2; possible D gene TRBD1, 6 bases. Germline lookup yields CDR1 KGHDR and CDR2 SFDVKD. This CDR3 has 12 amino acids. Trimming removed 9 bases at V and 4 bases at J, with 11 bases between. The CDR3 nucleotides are TGTGCCACCGCCACAGGGACCTATGGCTACACCTTC. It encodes CATATGTYGYTF.

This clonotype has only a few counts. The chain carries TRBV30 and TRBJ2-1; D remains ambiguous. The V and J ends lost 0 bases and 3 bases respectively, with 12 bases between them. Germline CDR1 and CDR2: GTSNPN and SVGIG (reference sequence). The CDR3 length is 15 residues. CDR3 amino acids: CAWSVLGGNYNEQFF. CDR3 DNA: TGTGCCTGGAGTGTACTCGGCGGCAACTACAATGAGCAGTTCTTC.

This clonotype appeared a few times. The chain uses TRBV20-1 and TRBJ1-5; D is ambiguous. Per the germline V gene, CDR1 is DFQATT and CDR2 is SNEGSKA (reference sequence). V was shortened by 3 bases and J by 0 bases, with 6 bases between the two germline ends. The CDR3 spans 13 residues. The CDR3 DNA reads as TGCAGTGCTAGCGTGAGTAGCAATCAGCCCCAGCATTTT. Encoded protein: CSASVSSNQPQHF.

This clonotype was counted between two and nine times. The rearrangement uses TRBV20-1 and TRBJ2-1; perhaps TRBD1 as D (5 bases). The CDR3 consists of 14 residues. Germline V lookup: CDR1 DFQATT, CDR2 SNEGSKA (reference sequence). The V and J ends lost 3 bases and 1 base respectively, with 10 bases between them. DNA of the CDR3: TGCAGTGCTAGTCCACAGGTATCCTACAATGAGCAGTTCTTC. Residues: CSASPQVSYNEQFF.

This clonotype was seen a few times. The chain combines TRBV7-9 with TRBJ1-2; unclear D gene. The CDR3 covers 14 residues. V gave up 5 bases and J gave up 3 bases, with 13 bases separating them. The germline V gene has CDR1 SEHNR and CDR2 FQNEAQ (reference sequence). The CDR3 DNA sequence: TGTGCCAGCAGCCCCCGTGAAGTCGACTATGGCTACACCTTC. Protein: CASSPREVDYGYTF.

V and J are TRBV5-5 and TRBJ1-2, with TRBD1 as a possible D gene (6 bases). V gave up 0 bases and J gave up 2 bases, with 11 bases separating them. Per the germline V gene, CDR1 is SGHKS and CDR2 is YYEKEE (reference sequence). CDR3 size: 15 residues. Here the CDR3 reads CASSLGDIYNYGYTF. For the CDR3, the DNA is TGTGCCAGCAGCTTGGGGGACATATACAACTATGGCTACACCTTC.

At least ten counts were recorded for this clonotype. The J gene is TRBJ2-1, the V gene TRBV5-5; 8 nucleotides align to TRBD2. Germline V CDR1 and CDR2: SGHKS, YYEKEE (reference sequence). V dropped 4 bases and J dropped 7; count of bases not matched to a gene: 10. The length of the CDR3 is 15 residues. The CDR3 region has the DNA TGTGCCAGCAGCCTACTGGGACTAGTTACGAATGAGCAGTTCTTC. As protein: CASSLLGLVTNEQFF. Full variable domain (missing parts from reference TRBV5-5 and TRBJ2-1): DAGVTQSPTHLIKTRGQQVTLRCSPISGHKSVSWYQQVLGQGPQFIFQYYEKEERGRGNFPDRFSARQFPNYSSELNVNALLLGDSALYLCASSLLGLVTNEQFFGPGTRLTVL.